A selection of T cell receptor beta chains follows, all from one sample in a study of T cell responses to AZD1222 COVID-19 vaccine. Clones were read by immunoSEQ multiplex PCR, and TCRdb kept only the in-frame ones, dropping some. The sample holds 180,000 or so clones, 92% seen once. Sequenced material: peripheral blood, taken 28 days after the second AZD1222 dose. These receptors were obtained from an adult who received the AZD1222 COVID-19 vaccine. Each CDR3 is given with its conserved first and last residue. A D gene is named only where the DNA matches it firmly. Clone size is stated in some rows and not others, as once, few, many or a class when expanded.

d_gene | j_gene | v_gene | abundance | CDR3nt | CDR3aa
TRBD1 | TRBJ2-7 | TRBV9 | once | TGTGCCAGCGGGACAGGGGCTCCATACGAGCAGTACTTC | CASGTGAPYEQYF
TRBD1 | TRBJ1-3 | TRBV4-3 | - | TGCGCCAGCAGCCAGGGGACAGGGGGCTCTGGAAACACCATATATTTT | CASSQGTGGSGNTIYF
- | TRBJ1-3 | TRBV7-9 | - | TGTGCCAGCAGAGGACAGGGAAACACCATATATTTT | CASRGQGNTIYF
TRBD1 | TRBJ1-1 | TRBV19 | - | TGTGCCAGTAGTACCCAGACAGGGTTAAGGCTCCTCGCCGGTGAAGCTTTCTTT | CASSTQTGLRLLAGEAFF
TRBD2 | TRBJ2-7 | TRBV30 | - | TGTGCCTGGAGTGGGCTGGGACTAGCGGGGGGCCTTGGGGAGCAGTACTTC | CAWSGLGLAGGLGEQYF
- | TRBJ2-7 | TRBV7-9 | - | TGTGCCAGCAGCTTAGAGACTAGCTCCTACGAGCAGTACTTC | CASSLETSSYEQYF
- | TRBJ1-2 | TRBV7-6 | - | TGTGCCAGCAGCGTAACAGGGACCAATGGCTACACCTTC | CASSVTGTNGYTF
TRBD1 | TRBJ1-4 | TRBV5-6 | - | TGTGCCAGCAGCAAAACAGGGGCCCCAACTAATGAAAAACTGTTTTTT | CASSKTGAPTNEKLFF
- | TRBJ2-5 | TRBV7-2 | - | TGTGCCAGCAGCTTAGCGGGGACGGTCCAAGAGACCCAGTACTTC | CASSLAGTVQETQYF
- | TRBJ1-1 | TRBV30 | - | TGTGCCTGGAGTCTTGGGGGGGACGGCACTGAAGCTTTCTTT | CAWSLGGDGTEAFF
- | TRBJ1-1 | TRBV7-9 | - | TGTGCCAGCAGCTTCAGGGCCCCGAACACTGAAGCTTTCTTT | CASSFRAPNTEAFF
- | TRBJ2-2 | TRBV9 | - | TGTGCCAGCAGCGTAGAGGCAGGATCTCCCACCGGGGAGCTGTTTTTT | CASSVEAGSPTGELFF
- | TRBJ1-2 | TRBV28 | - | TGTGCCAGCAGTCTTAACTATGGCTACACCTTC | CASSLNYGYTF
- | TRBJ1-1 | TRBV29-1 | - | TGCAGCGTTGAAGAACTGGGGGGAGGCACTGAAGCTTTCTTT | CSVEELGGGTEAFF
TRBD1 | TRBJ1-2 | TRBV7-9 | - | TGTGCCAGCAGCCTATCCTCCGGGACAGGGAACTATGGCTACACCTTC | CASSLSSGTGNYGYTF
TRBD1 | TRBJ1-4 | TRBV2 | - | TGTGCCAGCAGTTCGGACAGGTATAATGAAAAACTGTTTTTT | CASSSDRYNEKLFF
TRBD1 | TRBJ2-7 | TRBV11-1 | - | TGTGCCAGCAGACGCGGGACAGGAGGCTCCTACGAGCAGTACTTC | CASRRGTGGSYEQYF
TRBD2 | TRBJ2-3 | TRBV10-1 | - | TGCGCCAGCAGTACTAGCGGGTATGGCACAGATACGCAGTATTTT | CASSTSGYGTDTQYF
TRBD1 | TRBJ2-3 | TRBV4-2 | - | TGTGCCAGCAGCCGATCGACAGGGTCCACAGATACGCAGTATTTT | CASSRSTGSTDTQYF
- | TRBJ1-6 | TRBV3-1/TRBV3-2 | - | TGTGCCAGCAGCCCGACTCAGGGGTCCTATAATTCACCCCTCCACTTT | CASSPTQGSYNSPLHF
TRBD1 | TRBJ1-4 | TRBV25-1 | - | TGTGCCAGCAGTGCCTGGACAGGCGCAAATGAAAAACTGTTTTTT | CASSAWTGANEKLFF
TRBD2 | TRBJ2-5 | TRBV7-9 | - | TGTGCCAGCAGTGGACTAGCGGGGTCCTTCTGGACCCAGTACTTC | CASSGLAGSFWTQYF
- | TRBJ1-6 | TRBV7-6 | - | TGTGCCAGCAGCTTATTCGCGACCGGGACGGCTAATTCACCCCTCCACTTT | CASSLFATGTANSPLHF
- | TRBJ1-5 | TRBV10-3 | once | TGTGCCATCAGTGAGTCGGAAGTCGGGGATAGCAATCAGCCCCAGCATTTT | CAISESEVGDSNQPQHF
- | TRBJ1-6 | TRBV2 | - | TGTGCCAGCAGGAGCGATACCGGGTGGTGGAATTCACCCCTCCACTTT | CASRSDTGWWNSPLHF
TRBD1 | TRBJ2-2 | TRBV6-5 | - | TGTGCCAGCATTTCTACAGGGGTTACCGGGGAGCTGTTTTTT | CASISTGVTGELFF
TRBD1 | TRBJ1-1 | TRBV29-1 | - | TGCAGCGTTACAAGACAGGGGGCGACTGAAGCTTTCTTT | CSVTRQGATEAFF
- | TRBJ2-1 | TRBV11-1 | - | TGTGCCAGCAGCTTAGGGGCGTCCCGGGACGATGAGCAGTTCTTC | CASSLGASRDDEQFF
- | TRBJ1-5 | TRBV5-1 | - | TGCGCCAGCAGTTCCGACGGTAGCAATCAGCCCCAGCATTTT | CASSSDGSNQPQHF
TRBD2 | TRBJ2-1 | TRBV4-2 | few | TGTGCCAGCAGCCAAGATTGGCTAGCGGGGGGCCTGAACAGCTACAATGAGCAGTTCTTC | CASSQDWLAGGLNSYNEQFF
TRBD1 | TRBJ1-1 | TRBV4-1 | few | TGCGCCAGCAGCCAACAGGGGGACACTGAAGCTTTCTTT | CASSQQGDTEAFF
- | TRBJ1-1 | TRBV4-1 | - | TGCGCCAGCAGCCAAGATTCGGAACCGGGAGGTGGCACTGAAGCTTTCTTT | CASSQDSEPGGGTEAFF
TRBD2 | TRBJ2-3 | TRBV5-4 | - | TGTGCCAGCAGCCGGGGGGGATTTGGCACAGATACGCAGTATTTT | CASSRGGFGTDTQYF
- | TRBJ1-2 | TRBV2 | - | TGTGCCAGCAGTGTGGGAAGGGGGGAACGGGCTACGAATGGCTACACCTTC | CASSVGRGERATNGYTF
- | TRBJ1-2 | TRBV19 | - | TGTGCCAGTAGTATAGGTCCAGGTTCGGTCTATGGCTACACCTTC | CASSIGPGSVYGYTF
TRBD1 | TRBJ2-7 | TRBV27 | - | TGTGCCAGCAGTGAGACAGGGGGCTACGAGCAGTACTTC | CASSETGGYEQYF
- | TRBJ2-7 | TRBV7-2 | - | TGTGCCAGCAGCTTAACGGGCCGTCGGGACGAGCAGTACTTC | CASSLTGRRDEQYF
- | TRBJ1-1 | TRBV5-1 | - | TGCGCCAGCAGCTTGGGGGCGCCAGGGTGGATGAACACTGAAGCTTTCTTT | CASSLGAPGWMNTEAFF
TRBD1 | TRBJ1-3 | TRBV11-2 | - | TGTGCCAGCAGCTTGGGACAGGGAAACACCATATATTTT | CASSLGQGNTIYF
TRBD1 | TRBJ1-1 | TRBV28 | - | TGTGCCAGCAGCCCGGTAGGGGGCTTTTTACCTGAAGCTTTCTTT | CASSPVGGFLPEAFF
TRBD1 | TRBJ1-1 | TRBV4-1 | once | TGCGCCAGCAGCCAAGACGGACAGGGTGGGACTGAAGCTTTCTTT | CASSQDGQGGTEAFF
TRBD1 | TRBJ2-1 | TRBV4-3 | - | TGCGCCAGCAGCCAGGACAGGGGTCTGGGCAATGAGCAGTTCTTC | CASSQDRGLGNEQFF
TRBD1 | TRBJ1-2 | TRBV27 | - | TGTGCCAGCAGCGCGATAAGTGTAGGGGGGACAGGAGGGTCTAACTATGGCTACACCTTC | CASSAISVGGTGGSNYGYTF
- | TRBJ1-4 | TRBV7-8 | - | TGTGCCAGCAGCTGGTCGACAGCAACTAATGAAAAACTGTTTTTT | CASSWSTATNEKLFF
- | TRBJ2-2 | TRBV7-3 | - | TGTGCCAGCAGTCGGACCTCGGCTAATACCGGGGAGCTGTTTTTT | CASSRTSANTGELFF
- | TRBJ1-2 | TRBV6-5 | - | TGTGCCAGCAGTCGAAGGGGATCCTATGGCTACACCTTC | CASSRRGSYGYTF
- | TRBJ1-1 | TRBV24-1 | once | TGTGCCACCAGTGATTTAAGGGGTGAAGCTTTCTTT | CATSDLRGEAFF
- | TRBJ2-7 | TRBV29-1 | - | TGCAGCGTTGAGTCCAGGGCCTACGAGCAGTACTTC | CSVESRAYEQYF
- | TRBJ2-1 | TRBV5-4 | - | TGTGCCAGCAGCGCAGTCTTTGATGAGCAGTTCTTC | CASSAVFDEQFF
TRBD1 | TRBJ2-3 | TRBV3-1/TRBV3-2 | - | TGTGCCAGCGCCGCCGGGACAGGGGGGCCGGATACGCAGTATTTT | CASAAGTGGPDTQYF
- | TRBJ1-1 | TRBV6-5 | - | TGTGCCAGCAGTTTAAATCCGGAGGTAACTTTCTTT | CASSLNPEVTFF
- | TRBJ1-1 | TRBV24-1 | - | TGTGCCACCAGTGATTTGTGGACAGTTATGAACACTGAAGCTTTCTTT | CATSDLWTVMNTEAFF
- | TRBJ1-4 | TRBV29-1 | - | TGCAGCGTTGTAGGCAGGGATGAAAAACTGTTTTTT | CSVVGRDEKLFF
- | TRBJ2-1 | TRBV19 | - | TGTGCCAGTAGTGTCCAGGGGTACAATGAGCAGTTCTTC | CASSVQGYNEQFF
- | TRBJ2-7 | TRBV6-2/TRBV6-3 | - | TGTGCCAGCAGTCCCGGGACTTACGAGCAGTACTTC | CASSPGTYEQYF
- | TRBJ1-2 | TRBV2 | - | TGTGCCAACCCCCCTGCGGGGCGAAGTAACTATGGCTACACCTTC | CANPPAGRSNYGYTF
- | TRBJ2-7 | TRBV19 | - | TGTGCCAGTAGTATAGTAAAGGGCGCCTACGAGCAGTACTTC | CASSIVKGAYEQYF
- | TRBJ1-6 | TRBV2 | - | TGTGCCAGCAGGCCGACGGCAGGGTCACCCCTCCACTTT | CASRPTAGSPLHF